This entry lists 20 T cell receptor beta chains sequenced from one sample in a study of T cells in Graves' hyperthyroidism and ophthalmopathy. Amplification of TCR beta CDR3 regions was performed using RNA transcripts as template. The HTBI primer set drove a first-round RT-PCR of the TCR CDR3. One entry per CDR3 protein results from TCRdb running MiXCR on the multiplex PCR reads. The table records more than 550,000 distinct CDR3 sequences, roughly a sixth of them present only once. Specimen: blood. The source of these receptors is a woman between 50 and 59 years old with Graves' hyperthyroidism that later progressed to Graves' ophthalmopathy.

The V call is TRBV12-3 or TRBV12-4, the J call TRBJ1-2; D ambiguous. The V gene lost 10 bases and the J gene lost 2 bases, with 17 bases spanning the gap. This CDR3 is built from 14 residues. In DNA form, the CDR3 reads TGTGCCATCTCGGGCGGAGCGACCAACTATGGCTACACCTTC. Its translation: CAISGGATNYGYTF.

This clonotype came up a few times. V and J are TRBV7-2 and TRBJ2-2; no firm D call. Germline CDR1 is SGHTA and CDR2 is FQGNSA. The CDR3 runs to 15 residues. V was shortened by 3 bases and J by 2 bases, with 10 bases between the two germline ends. The CDR3 region has the DNA TGTGCCAGCAGCTTCGGTCCAATAAACACCGGGGAGCTGTTTTTT. Translated, it gives CASSFGPINTGELFF.

Many counts were recorded for this clonotype. The chain employs TRBV6-2 or TRBV6-3 and TRBJ1-5, with 7 positions matching TRBD1. CDR3 length: 16 amino acids. Germline-derived CDR1 and CDR2 are MNHEY and SVGEGT. V gave up 3 bases and J gave up 9 bases; unmatched junction bases: 14. Here the CDR3 reads CASSYGLGGGPGPQHF. The CDR3 coding sequence is TGTGCCAGCAGTTATGGCTTAGGGGGCGGACCAGGGCCCCAGCATTTT.

The chain joins TRBV18 to TRBJ1-5; D is undetermined. Germline CDR1 and CDR2: KGHSH and LQKENI. V gave up 3 bases and J gave up 7 bases, with 13 bases separating them. This CDR3 has 14 residues. Here the CDR3 reads CASSPVAPYQPQHF. The CDR3 DNA reads as TGTGCCAGCTCACCCGTGGCTCCCTACCAGCCCCAGCATTTT.

Of note for this clonotype: A read error may produce the germline difference seen at one junction end. As DNA, the CDR3 is TGCGGTGCTACCCTAGGGGTCCAGCAGTACTTC. Protein sequence: CGATLGVQQYF. The chain recombines TRBV20-1 with TRBJ2-7; the D gene is possibly TRBD1 (5 bases). This CDR3 region has 11 residues. CDR1 and CDR2 (germline): DFQATT, SNEGSKA (reference sequence).

The rearrangement joins TRBV27 to TRBJ1-2; D gene uncertain. The germline V gene encodes CDR1 MNHEY and CDR2 SMNVEV (reference sequence). The V and J ends lost 4 bases and 3 bases respectively, with 12 bases between them. The CDR3 is 14 residues long. The CDR3 spells CASSSTGFDYGYTF. The DNA for the CDR3 is TGTGCCAGCAGTTCAACTGGGTTCGACTATGGCTACACCTTC.

This clonotype was seen more than once but under ten times. The chain carries TRBV4-2 and TRBJ1-1; weak D call: TRBD1 (5 bases). The germline V gene encodes CDR1 LGHNA and CDR2 YNFKEQ. The CDR3 has 15 amino acids. The ends were cut back, 4 bases at V and 3 bases at J, with 15 bases in the middle. CDR3 protein: CASSLTQGLYTEAFF. The CDR3 nucleotides read TGTGCCAGCAGCCTGACCCAGGGTCTTTACACTGAAGCTTTCTTT.

This clonotype was observed many times. The chain has TRBV7-3 and TRBJ2-3, with TRBD2 identical over 12 bases. With V trimmed by 4 bases and J by 5 bases, 4 bases remained unmatched. Germline CDR1 and CDR2: SGHTA and FQGTGA. The CDR3 runs to 15 residues. The CDR3 loop is CASSSRTSGIDTQYF. The CDR3 DNA follows: TGTGCCAGCAGCTCCCGGACTAGCGGGATAGATACGCAGTATTTT.

This clonotype was counted between two and nine times. The chain employs TRBV12-5 and TRBJ2-1, with D unresolved. The CDR3 extends over 17 amino acids. Per the germline V gene, CDR1 is LGHNT and CDR2 is FRNRAP. V was cut by 5 bases and J by 0 bases, with 17 bases left in between. CDR3 region: CASGPSLVESSYNEQFF. Written as DNA, the CDR3 is TGTGCTAGTGGTCCCTCCCTTGTGGAGTCCTCCTACAATGAGCAGTTCTTC.

The chain uses TRBV7-9 and TRBJ2-7; 7 bases are shared with TRBD1. This CDR3 is 14 amino acids long. Per germline, CDR1 SEHNR and CDR2 FQNEAQ (reference sequence). Losses at the gene ends were 5 bases for V and 7 bases for J; bases not matched to a gene: 11. The CDR3 region is CASSLGGRVREQYF. DNA of the CDR3: TGTGCCAGCAGCCTAGGGGGCCGAGTGAGGGAGCAGTACTTC.

This clonotype was found many times. This sequence joins TRBV12-3 or TRBV12-4 and TRBJ2-5, with D unresolved. This CDR3 contains 15 residues. V lost 3 bases to trimming and J lost 1 base, with 12 bases between them. CDR3 nucleotides: TGTGCCAGCAGTTTGGGGTCTGGCACCCAAGAGACCCAGTACTTC. It encodes CASSLGSGTQETQYF.

About this clonotype: A much larger clone sits a single nucleotide away, making a read error possible. CDR3 loop: CSVTQGLTYEQYF. CDR3 DNA sequence: TGCAGTGTTACTCAGGGGCTGACGTACGAGCAGTACTTC. The chain joins TRBV20-1 to TRBJ2-7; D is possibly TRBD1 (6 bases). Trimming removed 7 bases from V and 4 bases from J, with 17 bases in between. The germline gives CDR1 DFQATT, CDR2 SNEGSKA (reference sequence). The CDR3 length is 13 residues.

Ten or more counts support this clonotype. The genes are TRBV18 and TRBJ2-5; D is unresolved. This CDR3 region has 15 residues. Germline V lookup: CDR1 KGHSH, CDR2 LQKENI. V lost 0 bases and J 1 base, leaving 9 bases between the germline ends. CDR3 DNA: TGTGCCAGCTCACCACCTCAGTCTTTCCAAGAGACCCAGTACTTC. It is translated as CASSPPQSFQETQYF.

This clonotype came up many times. This chain joins TRBV3-1 and TRBJ1-1, with a possible D match to TRBD1 (6 bases). CDR1 and CDR2 from the germline V gene are LGHDT and YNNKEL (reference sequence). This CDR3 is 15 amino acids long. Trimming removed 4 bases from V and 4 bases from J, with 16 bases in between. The CDR3, as DNA: TGTGCCAGCAGCCTGAGCTCCACAGGGACCACTGAAGCTTTCTTT. Translating it yields CASSLSSTGTTEAFF.

This clonotype has at least ten counts. The rearrangement uses TRBV20-1 and TRBJ1-4; D might be TRBD1 (6 bases). The V and J ends lost 5 bases and 6 bases respectively, with 19 bases between them. The CDR3 spans 15 residues. Germline CDR1 reads DFQATT; CDR2 reads SNEGSKA (reference sequence). CDR3 loop: CSAGQGGEGDEKLFF. In DNA, the CDR3 is TGCAGTGCTGGACAAGGGGGGGAAGGGGATGAAAAACTGTTTTTT.

The chain joins TRBV2 to TRBJ1-5, with 10 bases that match TRBD1. This CDR3 region has 16 residues. Germline V lookup: CDR1 SNHLY, CDR2 FYNNEI. V gave up 8 bases and J gave up 6 bases; unmatched junction bases: 13. CDR3 amino acids: CASGGQGRVFGQPQHF. The CDR3 DNA reads as TGTGCCAGCGGGGGACAGGGGAGAGTTTTTGGTCAGCCCCAGCATTTT.

This clonotype was observed a few times. This chain connects TRBV30 to TRBJ2-7; D might be TRBD1 (5 bases). V was pared by 3 bases and J by 2 bases, with 11 bases between. CDR1 is GTSNPN and CDR2 is SVGIG in the germline V gene (reference sequence). The CDR3 sequence is 13 residues long. CDR3 sequence (DNA): TGTGCCTGGAGGACAGAGGAAACCTACGAGCAGTACTTC. Translation gives CAWRTEETYEQYF.

The chain links TRBV29-1 to TRBJ2-3; TRBD2 matches 11 bases. The CDR3 consists of 14 residues. Trimming took 7 bases from V and 1 from J; bases not matched to a gene: 4. The germline CDR1 and CDR2 sequences are SQVTM and ANQGSEA. CDR3 sequence (DNA): TGCAGCGCCGCGGGACTAGCGGGCACAGATACGCAGTATTTT. Its translation: CSAAGLAGTDTQYF.

In this sample, this clonotype turned up many times. This chain connects TRBV5-1 to TRBJ1-1; 8 positions agree with TRBD1. The J segment lost 0 bases and the V segment lost 3 bases, leaving 10 bases of the junction unmatched. CDR1 is SGHRS and CDR2 is YFSETQ in the germline V gene. The CDR3 totals 17 residues. DNA of the CDR3: TGCGCCAGCAGCTCCCGGGGGCAGGGGGCGATGAACACTGAAGCTTTCTTT. The encoded protein is CASSSRGQGAMNTEAFF.

V usage is TRBV19 and J usage is TRBJ1-5, with D unresolved. Trimming stripped 2 bases from V and 6 bases from J, with 8 bases between. This CDR3 is 13 amino acids long. Germline V lookup: CDR1 LNHDA, CDR2 SQIVND (reference sequence). The CDR3 here is CASSIPGIQPQHF. Here the CDR3 DNA reads TGTGCCAGTAGTATACCGGGGATTCAGCCCCAGCATTTT.